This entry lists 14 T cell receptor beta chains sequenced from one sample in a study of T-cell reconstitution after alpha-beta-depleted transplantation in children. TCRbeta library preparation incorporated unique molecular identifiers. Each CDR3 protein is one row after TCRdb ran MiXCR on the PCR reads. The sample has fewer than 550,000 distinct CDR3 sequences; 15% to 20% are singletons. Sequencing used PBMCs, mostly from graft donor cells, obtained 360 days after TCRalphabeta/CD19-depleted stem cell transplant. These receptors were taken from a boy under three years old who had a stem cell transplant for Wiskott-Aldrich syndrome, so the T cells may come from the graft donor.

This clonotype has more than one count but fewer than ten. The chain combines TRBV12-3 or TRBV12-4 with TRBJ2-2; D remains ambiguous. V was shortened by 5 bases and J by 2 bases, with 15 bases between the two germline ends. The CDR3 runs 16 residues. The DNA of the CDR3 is TGTGCCAGCAGTCGAGGATCCTCTCCCAACACCGGGGAGCTGTTTTTT. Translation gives CASSRGSSPNTGELFF.

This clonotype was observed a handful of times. The CDR3: CASSPPRGNTEAFF. The CDR3 DNA reads TGCGCCAGCAGCCCGCCCAGGGGGAACACTGAAGCTTTCTTT. The gene calls are TRBV5-1 and TRBJ1-1; D possibly corresponds to TRBD1 (6 bases). Germline V gene data show CDR1 as SGHRS and CDR2 as YFSETQ. This CDR3 is built from 14 residues. The V and J ends lost 4 bases and 1 base respectively, with 11 bases between them.

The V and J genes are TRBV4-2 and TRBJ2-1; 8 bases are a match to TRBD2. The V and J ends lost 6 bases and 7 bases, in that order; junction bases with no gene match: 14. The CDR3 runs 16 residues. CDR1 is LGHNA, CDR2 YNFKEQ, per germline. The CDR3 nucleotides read TGTGCCAGCAGAACAAGTTCGGGGGGGGCCGAGAATGAGCAGTTCTTC. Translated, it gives CASRTSSGGAENEQFF.

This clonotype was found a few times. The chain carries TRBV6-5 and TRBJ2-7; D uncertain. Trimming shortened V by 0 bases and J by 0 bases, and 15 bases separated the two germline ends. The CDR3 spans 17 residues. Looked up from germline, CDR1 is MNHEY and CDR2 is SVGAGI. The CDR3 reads CASSYSVSDASSYEQYF. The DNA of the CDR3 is TGTGCCAGCAGTTACTCCGTCTCCGACGCAAGCTCCTACGAGCAGTACTTC.

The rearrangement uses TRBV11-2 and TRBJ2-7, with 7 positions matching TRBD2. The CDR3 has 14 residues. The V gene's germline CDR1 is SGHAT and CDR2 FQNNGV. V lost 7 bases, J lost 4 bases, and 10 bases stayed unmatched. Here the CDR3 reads CASTELAGPYEQYF. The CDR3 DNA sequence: TGTGCCAGCACCGAATTAGCGGGCCCTTACGAGCAGTACTTC.

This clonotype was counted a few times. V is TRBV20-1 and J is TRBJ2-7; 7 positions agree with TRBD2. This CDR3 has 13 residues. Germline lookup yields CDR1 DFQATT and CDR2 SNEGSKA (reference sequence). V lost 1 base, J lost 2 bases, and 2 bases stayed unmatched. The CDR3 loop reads CSARATSPYEQYF. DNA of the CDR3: TGCAGTGCTAGAGCGACTAGCCCCTACGAGCAGTACTTC.

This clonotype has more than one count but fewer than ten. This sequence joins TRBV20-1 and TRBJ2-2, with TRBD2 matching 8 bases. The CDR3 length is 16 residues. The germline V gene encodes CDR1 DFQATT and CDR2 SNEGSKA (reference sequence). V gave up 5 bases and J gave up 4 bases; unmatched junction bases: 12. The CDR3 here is CSALLSGRASTGELFF. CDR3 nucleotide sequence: TGCAGTGCTTTACTGTCCGGGAGGGCCTCCACCGGGGAGCTGTTTTTT.

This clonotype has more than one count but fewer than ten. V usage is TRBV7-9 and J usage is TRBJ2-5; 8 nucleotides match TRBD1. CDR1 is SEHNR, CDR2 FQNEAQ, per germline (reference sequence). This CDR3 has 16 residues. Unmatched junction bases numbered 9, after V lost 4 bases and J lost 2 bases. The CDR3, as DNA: TGTGCCAGCAGCTCCTCTCGGGACAGGACACAAGAGACCCAGTACTTC. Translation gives CASSSSRDRTQETQYF.

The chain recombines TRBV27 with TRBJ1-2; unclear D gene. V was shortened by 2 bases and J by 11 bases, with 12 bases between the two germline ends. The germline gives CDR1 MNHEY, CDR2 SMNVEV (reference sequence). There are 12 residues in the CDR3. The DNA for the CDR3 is TGTGCCAGCAGTTTACCCCGGACGGCTTACACCTTC. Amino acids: CASSLPRTAYTF.

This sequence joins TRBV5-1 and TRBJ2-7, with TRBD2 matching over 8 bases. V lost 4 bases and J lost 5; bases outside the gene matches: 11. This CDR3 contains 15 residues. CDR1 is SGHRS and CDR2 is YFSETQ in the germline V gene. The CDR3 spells CASSPLQRELDEQYF. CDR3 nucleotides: TGCGCCAGCAGCCCCCTCCAGCGGGAGCTGGACGAGCAGTACTTC.

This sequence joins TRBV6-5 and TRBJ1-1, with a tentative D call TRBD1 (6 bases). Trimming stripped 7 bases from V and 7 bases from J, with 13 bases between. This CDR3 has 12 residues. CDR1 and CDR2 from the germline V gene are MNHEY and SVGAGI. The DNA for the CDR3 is TGTGCCAGCAAGAAAAGGGGGGGTGAAGCTTTCTTT. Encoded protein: CASKKRGGEAFF.

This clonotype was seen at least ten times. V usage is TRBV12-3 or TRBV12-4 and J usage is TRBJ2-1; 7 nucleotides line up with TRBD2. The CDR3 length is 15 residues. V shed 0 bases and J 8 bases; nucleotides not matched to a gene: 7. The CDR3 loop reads CASSLAGGPVDEQFF. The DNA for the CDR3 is TGTGCCAGCAGTTTAGCGGGAGGGCCTGTAGATGAGCAGTTCTTC.

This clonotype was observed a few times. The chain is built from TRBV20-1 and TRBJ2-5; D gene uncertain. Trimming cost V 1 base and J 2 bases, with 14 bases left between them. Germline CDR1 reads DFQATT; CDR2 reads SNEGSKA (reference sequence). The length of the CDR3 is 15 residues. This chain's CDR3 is CSARGPLMVQETQYF. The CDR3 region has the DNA TGCAGTGCTAGAGGCCCTCTAATGGTACAAGAGACCCAGTACTTC.

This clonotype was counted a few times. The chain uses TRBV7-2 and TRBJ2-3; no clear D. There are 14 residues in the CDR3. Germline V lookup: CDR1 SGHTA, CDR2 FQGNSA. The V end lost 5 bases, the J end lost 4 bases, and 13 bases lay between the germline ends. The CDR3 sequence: CASSPGGVADTQYF. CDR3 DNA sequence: TGTGCCAGCAGCCCTGGCGGCGTCGCAGATACGCAGTATTTT.